This paragraph covers one T cell receptor (beta chain) sequence. Trimming stripped 5 bases from V and 1 base from J, with 11 bases between. The germline V gene has CDR1 LNHDA and CDR2 SQIVND (reference sequence). The CDR3 is 14 residues long. This sample is part of a study of blood T cell repertoires in COVID-19. For the study at large: COVID-19 samples, acute and convalescent, were from the United States, Italy and Spain.

TCRdb's table, derived via immunoSEQ multiplex PCR, lists solely in-frame clones and lacks some. The repertoire holds 300,000 to 350,000 clones, with roughly 88% as singletons. Sequenced sample: PBMCs or T cells enriched from blood (not recorded which). The TCR sequence derives from a man between 25 and 39 years old who had recovered from COVID-19. This chain uses TRBV19 with TRBJ1-1, with D perhaps matching TRBD1 (6 bases). The CDR3 region has the DNA TGTGCCAGTAGTTACAGGGAGACGAACACTGAAGCTTTCTTT. It specifies CASSYRETNTEAFF. The full variable domain, completed using reference TRBV19 and TRBJ1-1, is DGGITQSPKYLFRKEGQNVTLSCEQNLNHDAMYWYRQDPGQGLRLIYYSQIVNDFQKGDIAEGYSVSREKKESFPLTVTSAQKNPTAFYLCASSYRETNTEAFFGQGTRLTVV.